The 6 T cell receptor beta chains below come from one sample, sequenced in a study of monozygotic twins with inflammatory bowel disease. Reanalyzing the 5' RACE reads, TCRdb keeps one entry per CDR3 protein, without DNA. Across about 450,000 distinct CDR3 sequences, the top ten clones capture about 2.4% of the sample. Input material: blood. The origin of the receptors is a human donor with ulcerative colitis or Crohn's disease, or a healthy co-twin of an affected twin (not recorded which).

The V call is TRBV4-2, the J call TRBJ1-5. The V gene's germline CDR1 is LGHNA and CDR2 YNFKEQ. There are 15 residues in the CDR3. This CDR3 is CASSQDLGDNQPQHF.

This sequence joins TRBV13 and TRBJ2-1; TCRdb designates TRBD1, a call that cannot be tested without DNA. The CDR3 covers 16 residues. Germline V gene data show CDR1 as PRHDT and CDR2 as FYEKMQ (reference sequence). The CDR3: CASSLLPGGANNEQFF.

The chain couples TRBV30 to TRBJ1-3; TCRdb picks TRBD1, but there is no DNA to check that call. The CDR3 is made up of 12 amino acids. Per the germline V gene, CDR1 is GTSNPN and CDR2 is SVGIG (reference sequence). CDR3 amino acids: CAGPGYGNTIYF. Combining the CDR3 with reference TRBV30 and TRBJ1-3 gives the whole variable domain SQTIHQWPATLVQPVGSPLSLECTVEGTSNPNLYWYRQAAGRGLQLLFYSVGIGQISSEVPQNLSASRPQDRQFILSSKKLLLSDSGFYLCAGPGYGNTIYFGEGSWLTVV.

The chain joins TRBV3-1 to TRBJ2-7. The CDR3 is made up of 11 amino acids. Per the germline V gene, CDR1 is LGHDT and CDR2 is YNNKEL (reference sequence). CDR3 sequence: CASSQRTEQYF.

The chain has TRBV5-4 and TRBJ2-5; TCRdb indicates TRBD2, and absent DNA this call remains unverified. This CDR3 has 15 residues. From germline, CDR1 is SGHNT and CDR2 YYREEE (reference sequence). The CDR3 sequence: CASSLRLAGEETQYF.

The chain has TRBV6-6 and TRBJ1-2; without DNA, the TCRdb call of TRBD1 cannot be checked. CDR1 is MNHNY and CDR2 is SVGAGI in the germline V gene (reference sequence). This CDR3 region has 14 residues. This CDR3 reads CASSQPGSNYGYTF.